Included here is one T cell receptor beta chain sequence, with context. Some clones are missing from TCRdb's copy, which holds only in-frame ones; the method was immunoSEQ multiplex PCR. The data show about 250,000 clones, approximately 89% seen once. These data come from a study of blood T cell repertoires in COVID-19. Across the study: Nucleic acid was either cDNA or gDNA, and it came from T cells, B-cell-depleted T cells, or PBMCs.

CDR1 MDHEN and CDR2 SYDVKM come from the germline V gene. The V gene end was trimmed by 5 bases and the J gene end by 2 bases; junction bases not matched to a gene: 11. The CDR3 loop spans 17 amino acids. The chain couples TRBV28 to TRBJ1-5, with 8 bases matching TRBD1. Sequenced material: PBMCs or T cells enriched from blood (not recorded which). This receptor was taken from a woman aged 25 to 39 with acute COVID-19. The CDR3 bases are TGTGCCAGCAGTCCAACTCCGACAGGGGTCCGCAATCAGCCCCAGCATTTT. This encodes CASSPTPTGVRNQPQHF.